This T cell receptor beta chain emerged from a study of shared clonotypes between healthy human individuals. Study-level information: For every donor, three CD4 naive, three CD4 memory, two CD8 naive and one CD8 memory plates were used.

CD45RO-negative CD8 cells positively selected for CCR7 made up the naive population, which excluded terminally differentiated effector memory CD45RA+ cells. Each donor was a Caucasian adult residing in Nashville, Tennessee. Germline lookup yields CDR1 SGHNT and CDR2 YENEEA. V was clipped by 2 bases and J by 2 bases, with 10 bases between them. This CDR3 has 15 residues. Repertoires were generated with immunoSEQ multiplex PCR, while TCRdb's copy carries only in-frame clones and drops some. This repertoire shows 450,000 to 700,000 clones, roughly 96% found once; its top ten account for over 0.09%. The sequence came from a woman in her 30s in good health. Sequencing was done on a sample of naive CD8+ T cells sorted from blood. V is TRBV11-3 and J is TRBJ2-1; D is ambiguous. The CDR3 protein is CASSLRTGAYNEQFF. The CDR3 DNA sequence: TGTGCCAGCAGCTTACGAACGGGTGCCTACAATGAGCAGTTCTTC.